The 9 T cell receptor beta chains listed next were all sequenced from one sample in a study of T cell responses to AZD1222 COVID-19 vaccine. Produced via immunoSEQ multiplex PCR; TCRdb's table is partial and in-frame only. The sample has over 90,000 clones; almost 85% are singletons. Sequences were derived from peripheral blood, sampled on day 0 of AZD1222 vaccination. Receptors were obtained from an adult in good health.

V gene TRBV5-1 combines with J gene TRBJ2-2, with 9 bases that match TRBD2. This CDR3 has 17 amino acids. Germline-derived CDR1 and CDR2 are SGHRS and YFSETQ. Trimming cost V 1 base and J 4 bases; bases outside gene matches: 8. In DNA form, the CDR3 reads TGCGCCAGCAGCTTGACCGGCGGGAGGGGTGGCACCGGGGAGCTGTTTTTT. It yields the protein CASSLTGGRGGTGELFF.

J is TRBJ1-2 and V is TRBV25-1; maybe TRBD1 (5 bases). V was trimmed by 1 base and J by 2 bases, leaving 17 bases between them. This CDR3 spans 17 amino acids. CDR1 and CDR2 (germline): MGHDK, SYGVNS. CDR3 in amino acids: CASSEFSGQLTNYGYTF. In DNA, the CDR3 is TGTGCCAGCAGTGAATTTTCAGGGCAGCTTACCAACTATGGCTACACCTTC.

This rearrangement joins TRBV12-5 to TRBJ1-5; 9 positions match TRBD1. Losses at the gene ends were 7 bases for V and 3 bases for J; bases not matched to a gene: 7. Germline V gene lookup returns CDR1 LGHNT and CDR2 FRNRAP. CDR3 length: 15 residues. The CDR3: CASAGQGPINQPQHF. For the CDR3, the DNA is TGTGCTAGTGCGGGACAGGGTCCCATCAATCAGCCCCAGCATTTT.

The gene calls are TRBV6-5 and TRBJ1-2; tentative D call: TRBD1 (5 bases). The CDR3 spans 14 residues. V was pared by 6 bases and J by 2 bases, with 13 bases between. From germline, CDR1 is MNHEY and CDR2 SVGAGI. The CDR3 DNA reads as TGTGCCAGCAGAAAGGCGGGGGGGAACTATGGCTACACCTTC. Encoded protein: CASRKAGGNYGYTF.

In DNA, the CDR3 is TGTGCCAGCACCGTGAGTAGCGCTGAAGCTTTCTTT. This sequence encodes CASTVSSAEAFF. V and J are TRBV7-9 and TRBJ1-1; D is undetermined. The CDR3 contains 12 residues. Trimming shortened V by 7 bases and J by 6 bases, and 12 bases separated the two germline ends. Germline V gene lookup returns CDR1 SEHNR and CDR2 FQNEAQ (reference sequence).

The chain has TRBV18 and TRBJ1-4; D is unclear. The length of the CDR3 is 13 residues. V dropped 3 bases and J dropped 7 bases, with 9 bases sitting between them. From germline, CDR1 is KGHSH and CDR2 LQKENI. The CDR3 here is CASSPQTGEKLFF. The CDR3 nucleotides read TGTGCCAGCTCACCGCAAACGGGTGAAAAACTGTTTTTT.

The rearrangement links TRBV19 to TRBJ1-2, with 8 bases fitting TRBD1. The V segment lost 7 bases and the J segment 8 bases; nucleotides outside the gene matches: 12. The CDR3 sequence is 14 residues long. Germline V gene lookup returns CDR1 LNHDA and CDR2 SQIVND (reference sequence). The chain's CDR3 is CASNPPQGAKGYTF. The CDR3 DNA reads TGTGCCAGTAACCCCCCCCAGGGGGCTAAGGGCTACACCTTC.

The chain employs TRBV30 and TRBJ1-2; D remains ambiguous. The CDR3 runs 12 residues. Germline values: CDR1 GTSNPN, CDR2 SVGIG (reference sequence). V was trimmed by 2 bases and J by 10 bases, leaving 14 bases between them. The CDR3: CAWSPRTSHYTF. As DNA, the CDR3 is TGTGCCTGGAGTCCCCGGACGTCTCACTACACCTTC.

The CDR3 spells CASSPPGGAGFTEAFF. In DNA, the CDR3 is TGTGCCAGCTCGCCGCCAGGGGGCGCGGGGTTTACTGAAGCTTTCTTT. This chain joins TRBV11-3 and TRBJ1-1; TRBD1 matches 8 bases. Looked up from germline, CDR1 is SGHNT and CDR2 is YENEEA. The J segment lost 5 bases and the V segment lost 8 bases, leaving 16 bases of the junction unmatched. This CDR3 is built from 16 residues.